What follows are 18 T cell receptor beta chains derived from one specimen sequenced in a study of regulatory T cells in long-lasting Graves disease. Time point in this sample: persistent/refractory GD, antithyroid drugs over 5 years with positive TRAb. PBMC-extracted RNA yielded the TCR library. Sequencing libraries for TCR beta were prepared with iRepertoire HTBI primers and Arm-PCR of CDR3 regions. TCRdb reprocessed the multiplex PCR reads via MiXCR and lists one record per CDR3 protein. The table shows roughly 400,000 distinct CDR3 sequences, with roughly 21% occurring only once. The specimen was peripheral blood mononuclear cells (PBMCs), collected when the disease was refractory, from a patient treated with antithyroid drugs. These receptors came from a female donor with Graves disease.

The chain combines TRBV2 with TRBJ2-1, with D possibly being TRBD1 (5 bases). Germline V gene lookup returns CDR1 SNHLY and CDR2 FYNNEI. Trimming shortened V by 3 bases and J by 2 bases, and 11 bases separated the two germline ends. This CDR3 has 15 residues. CDR3 coding DNA: TGTGCCAGCAGTGATCAGGGCCTTACCTACAATGAGCAGTTCTTC. Its protein product is CASSDQGLTYNEQFF.

This chain joins TRBV27 and TRBJ1-5; 7 nucleotides agree with TRBD1. Germline V gene data show CDR1 as MNHEY and CDR2 as SMNVEV (reference sequence). This CDR3 is built from 15 residues. The J segment lost 2 bases and the V segment lost 3 bases, leaving 4 bases of the junction unmatched. The CDR3 region has the DNA TGTGCCAGCAGTTTTAGACAGGGACGCAATCAGCCCCAGCATTTT. This encodes CASSFRQGRNQPQHF.

Many counts were recorded for this clonotype. The genes are TRBV2 and TRBJ1-2, with 8 bases aligning to TRBD1. The ends lost 7 bases at V and 14 bases at J; junction bases unmatched: 21. Germline V gene lookup returns CDR1 SNHLY and CDR2 FYNNEI. The CDR3 has 15 residues. CDR3 DNA sequence: TGTGCCAGCACTACCTTCCTGGGACAGGCTGCAATAGGTACCTTC. Protein sequence: CASTTFLGQAAIGTF.

This clonotype was detected ten times or more. The chain links TRBV2 to TRBJ2-7; the match to TRBD1 covers 7 bases. The CDR3 covers 12 residues. The V segment lost 7 bases and the J segment 5 bases; nucleotides outside the gene matches: 5. Per the germline V gene, CDR1 is SNHLY and CDR2 is FYNNEI. This CDR3 reads CASTDRANEQYF. The CDR3 DNA follows: TGTGCCAGCACTGACAGGGCCAACGAGCAGTACTTC.

This clonotype turned up a few times. At one end, the junction sequence differs from germline, possibly due to a read error. The chain has TRBV7-3 and TRBJ1-2, with D possibly being TRBD1 (5 bases). Per germline, CDR1 SGHTA and CDR2 FQGTGA. The CDR3 sequence is 13 residues long. The DNA of the CDR3 is TGTGCCAACAGCCTCGACAGCAACTATGGCTACACCTTC. Encoded protein: CANSLDSNYGYTF.

This clonotype appeared many times. The gene calls are TRBV28 and TRBJ2-2, with D possibly being TRBD2 (6 bases). The V end was cut by 5 bases, the J end by 0 bases, with 19 bases between. The CDR3 sequence is 18 residues long. Germline CDR1 reads MDHEN; CDR2 reads SYDVKM. The DNA of the CDR3 is TGTGCCAGCAGTCGCGACCTAGCGCCAATCGCGAACACCGGGGAGCTGTTTTTT. Its translation is CASSRDLAPIANTGELFF.

In this sample, this clonotype turned up once. The J gene is TRBJ1-3, the V gene TRBV7-9; no clear D gene. Trimming removed 5 bases from V and 8 bases from J, with 13 bases in between. This CDR3 is built from 13 residues. Germline lookup yields CDR1 SEHNR and CDR2 FQNEAQ (reference sequence). For the CDR3, the DNA is TGTGCCAGCAGCGGCGGGATGGGCGACACCATATATTTT. This codes for CASSGGMGDTIYF.

This clonotype has only a few counts. The V gene is TRBV27, the J gene TRBJ2-2, with TRBD1 matching 9 bases. In germline, CDR1 is MNHEY, CDR2 SMNVEV (reference sequence). The CDR3 is made up of 14 amino acids. J was trimmed by 5 bases and V by 6 bases; bases with no gene match: 4. In DNA form, the CDR3 reads TGTGCCAGCAGGCGGGACAGGGATACCGGGGAGCTGTTTTTT. Protein: CASRRDRDTGELFF.

This clonotype appeared a few times. The V gene is TRBV9, the J gene TRBJ1-6; TRBD1 matches 11 bases. J gave up 9 bases and V 3 bases, and 2 bases lay outside the gene matches. Germline values: CDR1 SGDLS, CDR2 YYNGEE. The CDR3 is made up of 14 amino acids. The CDR3 DNA follows: TGTGCCAGCAGCGCCGGGACAGGGGGTTCACCCCTCCACTTT. Amino acids: CASSAGTGGSPLHF.

This clonotype came up many times. V is TRBV5-1 and J is TRBJ2-1, with D perhaps being TRBD1 or TRBD2 (5 bases each). In germline, CDR1 is SGHRS, CDR2 YFSETQ. CDR3 length: 16 amino acids. V was clipped by 4 bases and J by 6 bases, with 20 bases between them. As DNA, the CDR3 is TGCGCCAGCAGCACGGAACAGACAGTGAGGGCCAATGAGCAGTTCTTC. Translating it yields CASSTEQTVRANEQFF. Filled out from reference TRBV5-1 and TRBJ2-1, the complete variable domain reads KAGVTQTPRYLIKTRGQQVTLSCSPISGHRSVSWYQQTPGQGLQFLFEYFSETQRNKGNFPGRFSGRQFSNSRSEMNVSTLELGDSALYLCASSTEQTVRANEQFFGPGTRLTVL.

Only a few counts were recorded for this clonotype. The chain has TRBV5-6 and TRBJ2-5; D might be TRBD1 or TRBD2, each matching 7 bases. The V gene's germline CDR1 is SGHDT and CDR2 YYEEEE. This CDR3 is built from 17 residues. Trimming removed 3 bases from V and 3 bases from J, with 21 bases in between. CDR3 sequence: CASSSDTGRGGKETQYF. The CDR3 nucleotides are TGTGCCAGCAGCTCAGACACGGGCAGGGGGGGCAAAGAGACCCAGTACTTC.

This clonotype was detected a few times. V gene TRBV11-2 combines with J gene TRBJ2-5, with 8 bases matching TRBD1. With V trimmed by 6 bases and J by 2 bases, 11 bases remained unmatched. The germline CDR1 and CDR2 sequences are SGHAT and FQNNGV. The length of the CDR3 is 16 residues. In nucleotides, the CDR3 is TGTGCCAGCAGTGTCCAGGGGGCGCCCGGGCAAGAGACCCAGTACTTC. Residues: CASSVQGAPGQETQYF.

This clonotype occurred many times. V gene TRBV12-3 or TRBV12-4 combines with J gene TRBJ2-5; the D gene is possibly TRBD2 (6 bases). This CDR3 region has 14 residues. V lost 3 bases, J lost 2 bases, and 10 bases lay in between. The CDR3 DNA follows: TGTGCCAGCAGTTTGCGGGACTCGCAAGAGACCCAGTACTTC. The encoded protein is CASSLRDSQETQYF.

This clonotype was seen only once. This could be a read error, since a much larger clone is one nucleotide away. The V call is TRBV28, the J call TRBJ2-3; the D call may be TRBD1 or TRBD2 (6 bases each). The J call may be incorrect, as the DNA end agrees better with TRBJ2-5. The germline V gene has CDR1 MDHEN and CDR2 SYDVKM. The CDR3 is made up of 14 amino acids. The CDR3 nucleotides read TGTGCCAGCAGTTTCGCGGGACATAATGGGACCCAGTACTTC. It codes for CASSFAGHNGTQYF.

The rearrangement links TRBV5-1 to TRBJ2-5; D is ambiguous. CDR1 and CDR2 from the germline V gene are SGHRS and YFSETQ. This CDR3 comprises 13 residues. Trimming cost V 5 bases and J 2 bases, with 10 bases left between them. The CDR3 DNA follows: TGCGCCAGCAGGGACGAAAATCAAGAGACCCAGTACTTC. As protein: CASRDENQETQYF.

This clonotype was recorded a few times. V is TRBV19 and J is TRBJ1-2, with TRBD1 as a possible D gene (6 bases). V was cut by 2 bases and J by 6 bases, with 10 bases left in between. Germline-derived CDR1 and CDR2 are LNHDA and SQIVND (reference sequence). The CDR3 consists of 13 residues. Here the CDR3 reads CASSIRTGHGYTF. CDR3 bases: TGTGCCAGTAGTATAAGAACAGGGCATGGCTACACCTTC.

This clonotype was seen only a few times. The chain links TRBV11-1 to TRBJ2-3, with D unresolved. The germline gives CDR1 SGHAT, CDR2 FQDESV (reference sequence). V lost 5 bases and J 1 base, leaving 13 bases between the germline ends. The CDR3 extends over 15 amino acids. The CDR3 bases are TGTGCCAGCAGCGCCTCTTGGACGGGCACAGATACGCAGTATTTT. Translated: CASSASWTGTDTQYF. Combining the CDR3 with reference TRBV11-1 and TRBJ2-3 gives the whole variable domain EAEVAQSPRYKITEKSQAVAFWCDPISGHATLYWYRQILGQGPELLVQFQDESVVDDSQLPKDRFSAERLKGVDSTLKIQPAELGDSAMYLCASSASWTGTDTQYFGPGTRLTVL.

This clonotype was detected ten times or more. The V gene is TRBV2, the J gene TRBJ2-5; the match to TRBD1 covers 11 bases. The CDR3 sequence is 14 residues long. Germline V gene lookup returns CDR1 SNHLY and CDR2 FYNNEI. Losses at the gene ends were 6 bases for V and 4 bases for J; bases not matched to a gene: 4. This CDR3 reads CASSGQGAGETQYF. CDR3 nucleotides: TGTGCCAGCAGCGGACAGGGGGCGGGAGAGACCCAGTACTTC.